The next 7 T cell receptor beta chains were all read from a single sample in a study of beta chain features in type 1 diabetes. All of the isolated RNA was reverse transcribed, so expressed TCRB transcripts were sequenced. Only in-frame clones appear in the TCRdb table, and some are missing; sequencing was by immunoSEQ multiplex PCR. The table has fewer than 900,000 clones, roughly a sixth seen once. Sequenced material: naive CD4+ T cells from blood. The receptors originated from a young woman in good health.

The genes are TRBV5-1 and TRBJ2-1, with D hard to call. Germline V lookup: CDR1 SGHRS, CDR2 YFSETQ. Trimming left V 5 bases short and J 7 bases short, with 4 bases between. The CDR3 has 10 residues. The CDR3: CASRMNEQFF. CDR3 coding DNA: TGCGCCAGCAGAATGAATGAGCAGTTCTTC.

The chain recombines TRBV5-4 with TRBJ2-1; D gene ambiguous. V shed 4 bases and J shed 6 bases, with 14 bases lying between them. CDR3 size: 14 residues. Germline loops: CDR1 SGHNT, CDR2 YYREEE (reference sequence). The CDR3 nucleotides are TGTGCCAGCAGCCTCCTCGGCAGAGCCAATGAGCAGTTCTTC. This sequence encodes CASSLLGRANEQFF.

The CDR3 loop reads CASSLDGWSYEQYF. The CDR3 DNA reads TGTGCCAGCAGCCTAGACGGCTGGAGCTACGAGCAGTACTTC. The gene calls are TRBV7-9 and TRBJ2-7; D remains unclear. Looked up from germline, CDR1 is SEHNR and CDR2 is FQNEAQ (reference sequence). This CDR3 is built from 14 residues. Trimming cost V 5 bases and J 3 bases, with 14 bases left between them.

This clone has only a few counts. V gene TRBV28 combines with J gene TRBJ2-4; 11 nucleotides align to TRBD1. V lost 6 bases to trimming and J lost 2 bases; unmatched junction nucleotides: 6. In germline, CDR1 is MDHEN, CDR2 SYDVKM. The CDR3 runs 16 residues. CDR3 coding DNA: TGTGCCAGCAGAGGACAGGGGGCCTTGTCCAAAAACATTCAGTACTTC. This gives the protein CASRGQGALSKNIQYF.

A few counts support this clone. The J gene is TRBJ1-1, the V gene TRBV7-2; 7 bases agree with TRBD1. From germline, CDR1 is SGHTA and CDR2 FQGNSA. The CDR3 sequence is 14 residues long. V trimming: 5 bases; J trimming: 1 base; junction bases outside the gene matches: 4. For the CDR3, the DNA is TGTGCCAGCAGCCTATACAGGGGGAACACTGAAGCTTTCTTT. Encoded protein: CASSLYRGNTEAFF.

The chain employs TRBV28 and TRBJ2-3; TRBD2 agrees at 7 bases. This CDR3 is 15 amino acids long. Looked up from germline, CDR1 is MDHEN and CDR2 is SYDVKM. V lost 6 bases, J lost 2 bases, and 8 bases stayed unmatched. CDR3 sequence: CASRVGGTATDTQYF. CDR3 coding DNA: TGTGCCAGCAGAGTGGGGGGGACCGCCACAGATACGCAGTATTTT. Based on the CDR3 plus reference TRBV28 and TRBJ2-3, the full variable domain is DVKVTQSSRYLVKRTGEKVFLECVQDMDHENMFWYRQDPGLGLRLIYFSYDVKMKEKGDIPEGYSVSREKKERFSLILESASTNQTSMYLCASRVGGTATDTQYFGPGTRLTVL.

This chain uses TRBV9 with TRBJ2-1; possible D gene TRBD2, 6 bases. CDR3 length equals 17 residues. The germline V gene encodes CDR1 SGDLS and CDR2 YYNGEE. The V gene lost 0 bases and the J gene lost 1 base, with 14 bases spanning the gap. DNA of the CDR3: TGTGCCAGCAGCGTAGTAGCGGCTAGCGTATCCTACAATGAGCAGTTCTTC. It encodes CASSVVAASVSYNEQFF.